This T cell receptor (beta chain) stems from a study of neoadjuvant anti-PD-1 for oral cavity cancer. Study information: Non-progressing patients received a fourth nivolumab dose near day 43, then surgery on days 50-56.

Germline V lookup: CDR1 SQVTM, CDR2 ANQGSEA. This CDR3 has 13 amino acids. The V and J ends lost 5 bases and 1 base, in that order; junction bases with no gene match: 1. Patients had newly diagnosed, untreated stage II-IVA oral cavity squamous cell carcinoma. No culture or expansion preceded analysis of these blood cells. Sequencing was performed with immunoSEQ multiplex PCR; in TCRdb, only in-frame clones are kept and a portion is missing. The repertoire holds roughly 60,000 clones, approximately 80% seen once, with 2.5% to 3% in the top ten. V is TRBV29-1 and J is TRBJ2-5; TRBD2 aligns across 10 bases. The source is a person aged 40-85 years with oral cavity squamous cell carcinoma. The specimen was PBMCs, collected before nivolumab (anti-PD-1) treatment. The CDR3 region is CSVSGGAQETQYF. CDR3 nucleotides: TGCAGCGTTAGCGGGGGGGCCCAAGAGACCCAGTACTTC.